A selection of T cell receptor beta chains follows, all from one sample in a study of blood T cell repertoires in COVID-19. The data were produced by immunoSEQ multiplex PCR, yet TCRdb's version contains in-frame clones alone and is incomplete. Among over 50,000 clones listed, approximately 88% were seen once. Sequenced sample: peripheral blood. These receptors were collected from a human donor in a cohort sampled during active COVID-19. Both conserved end residues are part of each CDR3. Each record gives: J gene, V gene, D gene, clone size, CDR3 DNA, CDR3 protein. D genes are given only for firm matches. The size field is filled for only some rows; it gives once, few, many or a size class.

J gene: TRBJ2-1; V gene: TRBV28; D gene: -; clone size: -; CDR3 DNA: TGTGCCGCGCTACCGGGCGACAGAATCTACAATGAGCAGTTCTTC; CDR3 protein: CAALPGDRIYNEQFF
J gene: TRBJ1-3; V gene: TRBV18; D gene: -; clone size: -; CDR3 DNA: TGTGCCAGCTCACGACAGGACTCTGGAAACACCATATATTTT; CDR3 protein: CASSRQDSGNTIYF
J gene: TRBJ2-1; V gene: TRBV10-2; D gene: -; clone size: -; CDR3 DNA: TGCGCCAGCAGAGGCCAAGCGAATGAGCAGTTCTTC; CDR3 protein: CASRGQANEQFF
J gene: TRBJ2-5; V gene: TRBV11-2; D gene: TRBD2; clone size: once; CDR3 DNA: TGTGCCAGCAGCTTAGAAATTGCGGGGGATCGGAAGACCCAGTACTTC; CDR3 protein: CASSLEIAGDRKTQYF
J gene: TRBJ1-1; V gene: TRBV5-1; D gene: TRBD1; clone size: -; CDR3 DNA: TGCGCCAGCAGTGACAGGGGGCGACGGACTGAAGCTTTCTTT; CDR3 protein: CASSDRGRRTEAFF
J gene: TRBJ1-2; V gene: TRBV6-4; D gene: TRBD1; clone size: -; CDR3 DNA: TGTGCCAGCAGTGACGTTGGACAGGTCCGGGGCTACACCTTC; CDR3 protein: CASSDVGQVRGYTF
J gene: TRBJ2-3; V gene: TRBV7-7; D gene: TRBD1; clone size: -; CDR3 DNA: TGTGCCAGCAGCCTGGGACAGGGTAGCACAGATACGCAGTATTTT; CDR3 protein: CASSLGQGSTDTQYF
J gene: TRBJ2-6; V gene: TRBV19; D gene: -; clone size: -; CDR3 DNA: TGTGCCAGTAGTATTCGCGATGGGGCAGGAGTCTCTGGGGCCAACGTCCTGACTTTC; CDR3 protein: CASSIRDGAGVSGANVLTF
J gene: TRBJ1-2; V gene: TRBV18; D gene: -; clone size: -; CDR3 DNA: TGTGCCAGCTCACTTCGGACAGAATTTAACTATGGCTACACCTTC; CDR3 protein: CASSLRTEFNYGYTF
J gene: TRBJ2-5; V gene: TRBV7-2; D gene: TRBD2; clone size: -; CDR3 DNA: TGTGCCAGCAGCTTAGAACTAGCGGGAACGGAGACCCAGTACTTC; CDR3 protein: CASSLELAGTETQYF
J gene: TRBJ2-7; V gene: TRBV28; D gene: TRBD1; clone size: -; CDR3 DNA: TGTGCCAGCAGTGCACCCGGGACAGGGGGCATCTACGAGCAGTACTTC; CDR3 protein: CASSAPGTGGIYEQYF
J gene: TRBJ2-1; V gene: TRBV5-1; D gene: -; clone size: -; CDR3 DNA: TGCGCCAGCAGCCAGATAGGAGGGCCGCCGTCTTACAATGAGCAGTTCTTC; CDR3 protein: CASSQIGGPPSYNEQFF
J gene: TRBJ2-1; V gene: TRBV9; D gene: TRBD2; clone size: -; CDR3 DNA: TGTGCCAGCAGCGGAGAGGGACTAGCGGGAGGGCAGTTCTTC; CDR3 protein: CASSGEGLAGGQFF
J gene: TRBJ1-4; V gene: TRBV6-5; D gene: TRBD1; clone size: -; CDR3 DNA: TGTGCCAGCAGGCAACCGGGACAGGGCAAAAAACTGTTTTTT; CDR3 protein: CASRQPGQGKKLFF
J gene: TRBJ2-2; V gene: TRBV28; D gene: TRBD1; clone size: -; CDR3 DNA: TGTGCCGTAACCCCAGGGGGTGCTTACACCGGGGAGCTGTTTTTT; CDR3 protein: CAVTPGGAYTGELFF
J gene: TRBJ1-4; V gene: TRBV7-9; D gene: TRBD1; clone size: -; CDR3 DNA: TGTGCCAGCAGCCCGACAGGGTGGGCTAATGAAAAACTGTTTTTT; CDR3 protein: CASSPTGWANEKLFF
J gene: TRBJ2-1; V gene: TRBV5-1; D gene: TRBD2; clone size: once; CDR3 DNA: TGCGCCAGCAGCTTTAGCGGGACAACCTACAATGAGCAGTTCTTC; CDR3 protein: CASSFSGTTYNEQFF
J gene: TRBJ2-3; V gene: TRBV28; D gene: TRBD1; clone size: -; CDR3 DNA: TGTGCCAGCAGTTCCGGGACAGGGGTCGCAGATACGCAGTATTTT; CDR3 protein: CASSSGTGVADTQYF
J gene: TRBJ2-3; V gene: TRBV18; D gene: TRBD1; clone size: -; CDR3 DNA: TGTGCCAGCTCACCACGACAGGGGGCATTGAGCACAGATACGCAGTATTTT; CDR3 protein: CASSPRQGALSTDTQYF
J gene: TRBJ2-3; V gene: TRBV29-1; D gene: TRBD1; clone size: -; CDR3 DNA: TGCAGCGTCGCCAAGGGGGCTCATAGCACAGATACGCAGTATTTT; CDR3 protein: CSVAKGAHSTDTQYF
J gene: TRBJ2-7; V gene: TRBV6-5; D gene: TRBD2; clone size: -; CDR3 DNA: TGTGCCAGCCGGGGAGGGGTCTACGAGCAGTACTTC; CDR3 protein: CASRGGVYEQYF
J gene: TRBJ2-1; V gene: TRBV9; D gene: TRBD2; clone size: -; CDR3 DNA: TGTGCCAGCAGCGTAAGCGGGGGGTTTTCCTACAATGAGCAGTTCTTC; CDR3 protein: CASSVSGGFSYNEQFF
J gene: TRBJ2-7; V gene: TRBV7-8; D gene: TRBD2; clone size: -; CDR3 DNA: TGTGCCAGCAGCTTTCGCGGGAGGGATTCCTACGAGCAGTACTTC; CDR3 protein: CASSFRGRDSYEQYF
J gene: TRBJ2-5; V gene: TRBV7-9; D gene: -; clone size: -; CDR3 DNA: TGTGCCAGCAGCCCACGGAGAGAGACCCAGTACTTC; CDR3 protein: CASSPRRETQYF
J gene: TRBJ1-5; V gene: TRBV6-5; D gene: TRBD1; clone size: few; CDR3 DNA: TGTGCCAGCAGTTCAACGACAGGGGTAGATCAGCCCCAGCATTTT; CDR3 protein: CASSSTTGVDQPQHF
J gene: TRBJ2-3; V gene: TRBV4-3; D gene: TRBD1; clone size: -; CDR3 DNA: TGCGCCAGCAGCGATAGGGGGCTTGCGGCAGATACGCAGTATTTT; CDR3 protein: CASSDRGLAADTQYF
J gene: TRBJ2-1; V gene: TRBV6-5; D gene: TRBD1; clone size: -; CDR3 DNA: TGTGCCAGCAGGGACAGGGTCCACAATGAGCAGTTCTTC; CDR3 protein: CASRDRVHNEQFF
J gene: TRBJ1-5; V gene: TRBV2; D gene: -; clone size: -; CDR3 DNA: TGTGCGAGCACCCGGGGAGGGAATCAGCCCCAGCATTTT; CDR3 protein: CASTRGGNQPQHF
J gene: TRBJ2-5; V gene: TRBV5-4; D gene: -; clone size: -; CDR3 DNA: TGTGCCAGCAGCTCCGGGGACACACAAGAGACCCAGTACTTC; CDR3 protein: CASSSGDTQETQYF
J gene: TRBJ1-2; V gene: TRBV5-6; D gene: -; clone size: few; CDR3 DNA: TGTGCCAGCATCACGTTTACAGGTCCAGCTAACTATGGCTACACCTTC; CDR3 protein: CASITFTGPANYGYTF
J gene: TRBJ1-1; V gene: TRBV19; D gene: -; clone size: -; CDR3 DNA: TGTGCCAGTAGATTGGTCCGGGGCACTGAAGCTTTCTTT; CDR3 protein: CASRLVRGTEAFF
J gene: TRBJ2-7; V gene: TRBV7-9; D gene: TRBD1; clone size: -; CDR3 DNA: TGTGCCAGCAGCTTTGTGGGACAGCCCTACGAGCAGTACTTC; CDR3 protein: CASSFVGQPYEQYF
J gene: TRBJ1-1; V gene: TRBV19; D gene: TRBD1; clone size: -; CDR3 DNA: TGTGCCAGTAGTAGGGCCGGGGACAGGAACACTGAAGCTTTCTTT; CDR3 protein: CASSRAGDRNTEAFF
J gene: TRBJ2-1; V gene: TRBV4-1; D gene: TRBD1; clone size: once; CDR3 DNA: TGCGCCAGCAGCTCTCGGACAGGGGAAAATGAGCAGTTCTTC; CDR3 protein: CASSSRTGENEQFF
J gene: TRBJ2-7; V gene: TRBV4-3; D gene: TRBD1; clone size: -; CDR3 DNA: TGCGCCAGCAAACAAAACACAGGGGGCCTCTACGAGCAGTACTTC; CDR3 protein: CASKQNTGGLYEQYF
J gene: TRBJ2-7; V gene: TRBV7-9; D gene: -; clone size: -; CDR3 DNA: TGTGCCAGCAGCCCTGGGACACTCTCCTACGAGCAGTACTTC; CDR3 protein: CASSPGTLSYEQYF
J gene: TRBJ2-5; V gene: TRBV18; D gene: TRBD2; clone size: -; CDR3 DNA: TGTGCCAGCTCACCTTCGACTAGCGGGCAAGAGACCCAGTACTTC; CDR3 protein: CASSPSTSGQETQYF
J gene: TRBJ2-2; V gene: TRBV9; D gene: TRBD1; clone size: -; CDR3 DNA: TGTGCCAGCAGAGGACAGGCGAACACCGGGGAGCTGTTTTTT; CDR3 protein: CASRGQANTGELFF
J gene: TRBJ2-2; V gene: TRBV4-3; D gene: TRBD2; clone size: -; CDR3 DNA: TGCGCCAGCAGCCTCCGACTAGCGGCGGCCGGGGAGCTGTTTTTT; CDR3 protein: CASSLRLAAAGELFF
J gene: TRBJ1-1; V gene: TRBV23-1; D gene: -; clone size: few; CDR3 DNA: TGCGCCAGCAGTCCGCGGGGGGTAGGGACTGAAGCTTTCTTT; CDR3 protein: CASSPRGVGTEAFF
J gene: TRBJ1-1; V gene: TRBV5-1; D gene: -; clone size: -; CDR3 DNA: TGCGCCAGCAGCTTGGATTTGGAGACTGAAGCTTTCTTT; CDR3 protein: CASSLDLETEAFF
J gene: TRBJ1-4; V gene: TRBV28; D gene: TRBD1; clone size: -; CDR3 DNA: TGTGCCAGCAGTTTTCCGGGACAGGGCAGAACTAATGAAAAACTGTTTTTT; CDR3 protein: CASSFPGQGRTNEKLFF